This TCR beta chain was obtained from a study of T cell responses to AZD1222 COVID-19 vaccine. The repertoire was sequenced with immunoSEQ multiplex PCR; TCRdb's copy has only in-frame clones and lacks some. Among about 150,000 clones, around nine tenths were seen once, and the ten largest hold 1.5%. The CDR3 spans 14 residues. V gave up 6 bases and J gave up 0 bases, with 9 bases separating them. CDR1 MNHEY and CDR2 SVGAGI come from the germline V gene. The chain combines TRBV6-5 with TRBJ2-1; possibly TRBD1 for D (6 bases). Sequencing used peripheral blood, obtained 28 days after the second AZD1222 dose. The receptor was isolated from an adult who received the AZD1222 COVID-19 vaccine. CDR3 DNA: TGTGCCAGCAGGGGGGCGAGCTCCTACAATGAGCAGTTCTTC. Its translation: CASRGASSYNEQFF.